The clone carrying this TCR beta chain was found a few times. At the DNA level, this CDR3 is encoded by other sequences in the same sample as well. The sample originates from a study of shared clonotypes between healthy human individuals. Per germline, CDR1 SGHRS and CDR2 YFSETQ. The CDR3 length is 14 residues. The V segment lost 0 bases and the J segment 5 bases; nucleotides outside the gene matches: 0. This table comes from immunoSEQ multiplex PCR, and its TCRdb copy is limited to in-frame clones, with some not included. The sample records roughly 1.4 million clones, less than 99% being singletons. The source material was naive CD4+ T cells sorted from blood. Subset reported: CD45RA+ positively selected. The chain links TRBV5-1 to TRBJ2-7; 12 nucleotides match TRBD2. The receptor's source is a man aged 30 to 45 in good health. The CDR3 reads CASSLGLAGDEQYF. CDR3 nucleotides: TGCGCCAGCAGCTTGGGACTAGCGGGAGACGAGCAGTACTTC.